This T cell receptor beta chain was sequenced during a study of CD8 T cells in ankylosing spondylitis. Overall study findings and caveats: Reports say disease-linked clones showed up significantly more in matched ankylosing spondylitis synovial fluid. Several highly homologous variants made up a TCR beta motif that seemed to typify ankylosing spondylitis blood.

With regard to this clonotype: The antigen is unknown.

TCR beta libraries were made by quantitative 5'-RACE with molecular barcodes. TCRdb reprocessed the 5' RACE reads via MiXCR and lists one record per CDR3 protein. The table lists 200,000 to 250,000 distinct CDR3 sequences, about 10% of them singletons. Trimming took 5 bases from V and 1 from J; bases not matched to a gene: 4. The germline CDR1 and CDR2 sequences are MNHEY and SMNVEV (reference sequence). This CDR3 is 15 amino acids long. The V gene is TRBV27, the J gene TRBJ1-1; 10 positions match TRBD1. Source material: blood, either unsorted or a sorted T cell fraction (not recorded which). The TCR sequence derives from a male donor with ankylosing spondylitis or in good health (not recorded which). The CDR3 here is CASSRTGGRNTEAFF. The CDR3 DNA follows: TGTGCCAGCAGTCGGACAGGGGGAAGGAACACTGAAGCTTTCTTT.